Listed here are 23 T cell receptor beta chains from one sample, sequenced in a study of blood T cell repertoires in COVID-19. Here immunoSEQ multiplex PCR was the method, and the copy in TCRdb shows in-frame clones only, minus some. This table holds some 96,000 clones, approximately 81% found once. Sequencing used peripheral blood. The receptors here all came from a human donor in a cohort sampled during active COVID-19.

The sample holds a few counts of this clone. The chain recombines TRBV9 with TRBJ2-3; 8 positions match TRBD2. This CDR3 region has 17 residues. The trim removed 0 bases at V and 9 bases at J, leaving 15 bases unmatched. Germline-derived CDR1 and CDR2 are SGDLS and YYNGEE. CDR3 region: CASSVAGSGGTPGTQYF. In nucleotides, the CDR3 is TGTGCCAGCAGCGTAGCCGGCAGCGGGGGCACCCCCGGAACGCAGTATTTT.

The rearrangement uses TRBV7-7 and TRBJ2-1, with TRBD2 identical over 14 bases. Per germline, CDR1 SSHAT and CDR2 FNYEAQ (reference sequence). CDR3 length equals 15 residues. V dropped 5 bases and J dropped 7; count of bases not matched to a gene: 4. The CDR3 loop is CASSDGTSGGNEQFF. As DNA, the CDR3 is TGTGCCAGCAGCGATGGGACTAGCGGGGGTAATGAGCAGTTCTTC.

The rearrangement links TRBV9 to TRBJ2-3, with TRBD2 matching 15 bases. The CDR3 sequence is 17 residues long. The ends lost 0 bases at V and 6 bases at J; junction bases unmatched: 5. CDR1 is SGDLS and CDR2 is YYNGEE in the germline V gene. The CDR3 DNA reads as TGTGCCAGCAGCGTAGAGGGGACTAGCGGGAGGCCGGATACGCAGTATTTT. Amino acids: CASSVEGTSGRPDTQYF.

The J gene is TRBJ2-7, the V gene TRBV19; 15 nucleotides match TRBD2. Germline values: CDR1 LNHDA, CDR2 SQIVND (reference sequence). Unmatched junction bases numbered 6, after V lost 6 bases and J lost 0 bases. The CDR3 contains 17 residues. The CDR3: CASRPGLAGGGSYEQYF. In DNA form, the CDR3 reads TGTGCCAGTAGACCGGGACTAGCGGGAGGAGGCTCCTACGAGCAGTACTTC.

This clone was recorded only once. This rearrangement joins TRBV25-1 to TRBJ2-2; D uncertain. V lost 3 bases to trimming and J lost 4 bases, with 9 bases between them. Germline CDR1 and CDR2: MGHDK and SYGVNS. CDR3 length equals 14 residues. CDR3 in DNA: TGTGCCAGCAGTGACCCCGAGATCACCGGGGAGCTGTTTTTT. Protein: CASSDPEITGELFF.

The chain uses TRBV19 and TRBJ1-4; D call uncertain. The V end lost 0 bases, the J end lost 7 bases, and 6 bases lay between the germline ends. CDR3 length: 13 amino acids. Germline CDR1 and CDR2: LNHDA and SQIVND (reference sequence). The DNA for the CDR3 is TGTGCCAGTAGTATAGACCGGGGTGAAAAACTGTTTTTT. Translated: CASSIDRGEKLFF.

The rearrangement joins TRBV10-1 to TRBJ1-1; maybe TRBD1 (5 bases). V lost 6 bases to trimming and J lost 3 bases, with 17 bases between them. Per the germline V gene, CDR1 is WNHNN and CDR2 is SYGVQD (reference sequence). This CDR3 comprises 15 residues. CDR3: CASSREGLGDTEAFF. In DNA, the CDR3 is TGCGCCAGCAGCCGGGAGGGCCTGGGGGACACTGAAGCTTTCTTT.

CDR3 loop: CASSSFPLAGNNEQFF. In DNA, the CDR3 is TGTGCCAGCAGTTCCTTCCCACTAGCGGGAAACAATGAGCAGTTCTTC. The J gene is TRBJ2-1, the V gene TRBV6-2 or TRBV6-3; TRBD2 matches 10 bases. CDR1 is MNHEY, CDR2 SVGEGT, per germline. With 4 bases clipped from V and 5 bases from J, the junction kept 8 bases outside the gene matches. The CDR3 length is 16 residues.

V usage is TRBV10-3 and J usage is TRBJ2-3, with 15 bases identical to TRBD2. The CDR3 extends over 20 amino acids. Germline-derived CDR1 and CDR2 are ENHRY and SYGVKD. Trimming removed 5 bases from V and 2 bases from J; junction bases left unmatched: 14. CDR3 region: CAISSGLAGGKTLITDTQYF. Written as DNA, the CDR3 is TGTGCCATCAGTTCGGGACTAGCGGGGGGAAAAACCCTCATCACAGATACGCAGTATTTT.

On this clone: A read error may produce the germline difference seen at one junction end. The V and J genes are TRBV29-1 and TRBJ1-1; TRBD1 matches at 7 bases. CDR1 is SQVTM and CDR2 is ANQGSEA in the germline V gene. The CDR3 has 11 residues. In DNA, the CDR3 is TGCAGCGTTGAAGATCCGGGACAGACCCTCTTT. As protein: CSVEDPGQTLF.

V and J are TRBV16 and TRBJ1-5, with TRBD1 as a possible D gene (6 bases). Trimming cost V 0 bases and J 2 bases, with 11 bases left between them. CDR1 is KGHSY, CDR2 FQNENV, per germline. CDR3 length: 16 residues. This CDR3 is CASSQSGRGGNQPQHF. In DNA form, the CDR3 reads TGTGCCAGCAGCCAATCGGGCAGGGGAGGCAATCAGCCCCAGCATTTT.

V usage is TRBV28 and J usage is TRBJ1-5; possibly TRBD1 for D (5 bases). The germline V and J ends were trimmed by 6 bases and 5 bases, with 11 bases remaining between them. CDR1 is MDHEN, CDR2 SYDVKM, per germline. The CDR3 runs to 13 residues. The CDR3 DNA reads TGTGCCAGCAGCGCGACAGATCATCAGCCCCAGCATTTT. This encodes CASSATDHQPQHF.

The chain is built from TRBV19 and TRBJ1-2, with a possible D match to TRBD1 (6 bases). The length of the CDR3 is 15 residues. The germline gives CDR1 LNHDA, CDR2 SQIVND (reference sequence). Trimming removed 4 bases from V and 2 bases from J, with 14 bases in between. The CDR3 protein is CASSTRTASNYGYTF. Written as DNA, the CDR3 is TGTGCCAGTAGTACCCGGACAGCCTCGAACTATGGCTACACCTTC. The full variable domain, its missing parts supplied by reference TRBV19 and TRBJ1-2, is DGGITQSPKYLFRKEGQNVTLSCEQNLNHDAMYWYRQDPGQGLRLIYYSQIVNDFQKGDIAEGYSVSREKKESFPLTVTSAQKNPTAFYLCASSTRTASNYGYTFGSGTRLTVV.

V and J are TRBV5-1 and TRBJ2-1; 11 bases map to TRBD2. The J segment lost 7 bases and the V segment lost 3 bases, leaving 6 bases of the junction unmatched. The CDR3 contains 15 residues. Germline lookup yields CDR1 SGHRS and CDR2 YFSETQ. The CDR3 here is CASSYSGRVSNEQFF. The DNA of the CDR3 is TGCGCCAGCAGCTATAGCGGGAGGGTTTCAAATGAGCAGTTCTTC.

This rearrangement joins TRBV28 to TRBJ2-1; D unresolved. CDR1 and CDR2 (germline): MDHEN, SYDVKM. This CDR3 is 14 amino acids long. Trimming stripped 10 bases from V and 0 bases from J, with 13 bases between. The CDR3 spells CATSLPGSYNEQFF. The CDR3 DNA reads TGTGCCACCTCCCTCCCCGGCTCCTACAATGAGCAGTTCTTC.

V usage is TRBV15 and J usage is TRBJ2-1, with D tentatively TRBD2 (5 bases). The CDR3 contains 16 residues. V was trimmed by 0 bases and J by 5 bases, leaving 14 bases between them. The germline V gene encodes CDR1 LNHNV and CDR2 YYDKDF (reference sequence). The CDR3 region is CATSRDALALDNEQFF. Here the CDR3 DNA reads TGTGCCACCAGCAGAGATGCCCTAGCCCTGGACAATGAGCAGTTCTTC.

The sample holds a few counts of this clone. This rearrangement joins TRBV7-9 to TRBJ1-4; no clear D gene. The V end was cut by 1 base, the J end by 0 bases, with 9 bases between. The CDR3 runs 16 residues. Germline values: CDR1 SEHNR, CDR2 FQNEAQ (reference sequence). CDR3 loop: CASSLDTSATNEKLFF. The CDR3 coding sequence is TGTGCCAGCAGCTTAGACACCTCTGCAACTAATGAAAAACTGTTTTTT.

The chain recombines TRBV27 with TRBJ2-7; D is perhaps TRBD2 (5 bases). Trimming took 6 bases from V and 3 from J, leaving 15 bases between them. The CDR3 sequence is 14 residues long. The germline V gene encodes CDR1 MNHEY and CDR2 SMNVEV (reference sequence). CDR3 protein: CASSPLFGVYEQYF. Written as DNA, the CDR3 is TGTGCCAGCAGCCCCCTGTTCGGGGTCTACGAGCAGTACTTC.

The chain combines TRBV6-2 or TRBV6-3 with TRBJ1-1, with 7 bases aligning to TRBD1. V trimming: 2 bases; J trimming: 4 bases; junction bases outside the gene matches: 10. Germline V lookup: CDR1 MNHEY, CDR2 SVGEGT. The CDR3 extends over 16 amino acids. CDR3 bases: TGTGCCAGCAGTTACCCTGTGACAGGGACAGCCACTGAAGCTTTCTTT. Residues: CASSYPVTGTATEAFF.

This clone was seen more than once but under ten times. This chain links TRBV27 with TRBJ2-7; D perhaps matches TRBD1 (6 bases). The CDR3 totals 12 residues. Germline loops: CDR1 MNHEY, CDR2 SMNVEV (reference sequence). CDR3 loop: CETRDRSYEQYF. The CDR3 coding sequence is TGTGAAACCCGTGACAGGTCCTACGAGCAGTACTTC.

The chain carries TRBV3-1 (or the pseudogene TRBV3-2) and TRBJ2-5; TRBD2 matches 9 bases. V lost 4 bases and J lost 3; bases outside the gene matches: 6. The germline V gene has CDR1 LGHDT and CDR2 YNNKEL (reference sequence). The CDR3 runs 15 residues. The CDR3 loop is CASSRATSGKETQYF. Written as DNA, the CDR3 is TGTGCCAGCAGCCGCGCGACTAGCGGAAAAGAGACCCAGTACTTC.

V is TRBV4-1 and J is TRBJ2-2; D is perhaps TRBD2 (5 bases). Germline V CDR1 and CDR2: MGHRA, YSYEKL. This CDR3 has 16 amino acids. V was trimmed by 4 bases and J by 4 bases, leaving 16 bases between them. The CDR3 DNA is TGCGCCAGCAGCCCAGGTTCTAGCCGAACCACCGGGGAGCTGTTTTTT. It yields the protein CASSPGSSRTTGELFF.

The CDR3 loop is CASRLLAGTYEQYF. CDR3 nucleotide sequence: TGTGCCAGCAGACTCCTAGCGGGAACCTACGAGCAGTACTTC. The chain couples TRBV6-5 to TRBJ2-7; 9 bases are shared with TRBD2. The CDR3 is 14 amino acids. The V segment lost 6 bases and the J segment 2 bases; nucleotides outside the gene matches: 5. Germline V gene sequence: CDR1 MNHEY, CDR2 SVGAGI.